Listed below are T cell receptor beta chains from one sample, sequenced in a study of blood T cell repertoires in COVID-19. Assay used: immunoSEQ multiplex PCR; TCRdb lists only in-frame clones, some missing. The repertoire consists of around 230,000 clones, with over 75% occurring once and the leading ten covering 7.5% to 10%. Source material: PBMCs or T cells enriched from blood (not recorded which). These receptors were collected from a man in his forties or fifties who had recovered from COVID-19. The CDR3 runs from the conserved cysteine through the conserved F or W. D genes are given only for firm matches. Expanded clones are given a class, and other clones once, few, many or no size at all.

cdr3_nt cdr3_aa v_call d_call j_call clone_size cdr3_length
TGTGCCAGCTCACCAACAAACCGGGGACACCAGAACTATGGCTACACCTTC CASSPTNRGHQNYGYTF TRBV18 . TRBJ1-2 . 17
TGTGCCAGCAGCCCAGAAAATCAGCCCCAGCATTTT CASSPENQPQHF TRBV7-9 . TRBJ1-5 . 12
TGTGCCAGCAGTTTTACTCCGGGACAGGGGGCCCGAGGCTACACCTTC CASSFTPGQGARGYTF TRBV5-6 TRBD1 TRBJ1-2 . 16
TGTGCCAGCAGCGCCTTCTCGGGAGAGACCCAGTACTTC CASSAFSGETQYF TRBV9 . TRBJ2-5 . 13
TGTGCCACCAGTGATCCTACAGGGCCTAGCACAGATACGCAGTATTTT CATSDPTGPSTDTQYF TRBV24-1 . TRBJ2-3 once 16
TGTGCCAGCAAAACAGGGGCTGGGGATACGCAGTATTTT CASKTGAGDTQYF TRBV6-5 TRBD1 TRBJ2-3 . 13
TGTGCCAGCAGTTTACCTGGACACCTACTCTCTGGTGGCTACACCTTC CASSLPGHLLSGGYTF TRBV28 . TRBJ1-2 . 16
TGTGCCAGCAGCTTAGATCCCAGGGGGAGATCGGACTATGGCTACACCTTC CASSLDPRGRSDYGYTF TRBV7-2 TRBD1 TRBJ1-2 few 17
TGTGCCAGCTCAATACAGGGTGGATTGGCCTGGAACACTGAAGCTTTCTTT CASSIQGGLAWNTEAFF TRBV18 . TRBJ1-1 . 17
TGTGCCAGCAGTGGGGGAGGGGGAAAGCGATCTGAAGCTTTCTTT CASSGGGGKRSEAFF TRBV28 . TRBJ1-1 . 15
TGTGCCAGCAGCGCCTGGGACAGGGGGGATGAGCAGTACTTC CASSAWDRGDEQYF TRBV9 TRBD1 TRBJ2-7 . 14
TGTGCCAGCAGTTTATCAGTTGGGACAGGGGGCGCTGGGCAGCCCCAGCATTTT CASSLSVGTGGAGQPQHF TRBV27 TRBD1 TRBJ1-5 . 18
TGTGCCAGCTGCCGGGACAGGGGATCCTACGAGCAGTACTTC CASCRDRGSYEQYF TRBV2 TRBD1 TRBJ2-7 . 14
TGTGCCAGCTCACCGGGACAGCAAAGGCCGTATGGCTACACCTTC CASSPGQQRPYGYTF TRBV18 TRBD1 TRBJ1-2 . 15
TGTGCCAGCAGCTTCGGACTAGCGGGTTACGAGCAGTACTTC CASSFGLAGYEQYF TRBV11-2 TRBD2 TRBJ2-7 . 14